The 30 T cell receptor beta chains given below trace back to one sample, sequenced in a study of blood T cell repertoires in COVID-19. The method was immunoSEQ multiplex PCR; TCRdb's version includes in-frame clones alone and lacks a portion of them. The table has about 230,000 clones, roughly 85% seen once. Specimen: peripheral blood. These receptors all come from a man between 45 and 60 years old with COVID-19, enrolled during active disease.

The chain links TRBV10-3 to TRBJ1-2, with D unresolved. The CDR3 loop spans 21 amino acids. The germline gives CDR1 ENHRY, CDR2 SYGVKD. Deletions cut 7 bases from V and 4 bases from J, with 37 bases between. The CDR3 coding sequence is TGTGCCATCAAGCCTTCGGAGGGCTTATCCGCGAGGGCCCCAGCGGGCTATGGCTACACCTTC. It codes for CAIKPSEGLSARAPAGYGYTF.

The chain employs TRBV4-1 and TRBJ2-7, with D possibly matching TRBD2 (6 bases). There are 13 residues in the CDR3. Germline V gives CDR1 MGHRA, CDR2 YSYEKL. Trimming took off 4 bases at V and 3 bases at J, with 10 bases between the two ends. The CDR3 nucleotides read TGCGCCAGCAGCCCCCCGACTAGCTACGAGCAGTACTTC. It is translated as CASSPPTSYEQYF.

The chain combines TRBV27 with TRBJ1-4; 10 bases fit TRBD1. The CDR3 runs to 21 residues. J was trimmed by 4 bases and V by 3 bases; bases with no gene match: 20. Germline CDR1 MNHEY, CDR2 SMNVEV (reference sequence). The CDR3 nucleotides are TGTGCCAGCAGTTTCGCCCCCGGGACAGGGGCCGCTAGAGGAATTAATGAAAAACTGTTTTTT. The encoded protein is CASSFAPGTGAARGINEKLFF.

This chain uses TRBV5-1 with TRBJ2-7; D is perhaps TRBD1 (5 bases). Trimming pared 0 bases from V and 0 bases from J, leaving 10 bases between. Germline lookup yields CDR1 SGHRS and CDR2 YFSETQ. The CDR3 has 15 amino acids. The DNA for the CDR3 is TGCGCCAGCAGCTTGGGACAGATCGACTCCTACGAGCAGTACTTC. Its translation: CASSLGQIDSYEQYF.

This chain connects TRBV3-1 (or the pseudogene TRBV3-2) to TRBJ2-7; D remains ambiguous. The V end was cut by 1 base, the J end by 9 bases, with 16 bases between. The CDR3 spans 14 residues. Germline CDR1 and CDR2: LGHDT and YNNKEL (reference sequence). As DNA, the CDR3 is TGTGCCAGCAGCCAAGTCAGGAAATTCTCCGTGCAGTACTTC. Protein sequence: CASSQVRKFSVQYF.

The chain links TRBV19 to TRBJ1-1; D possibly corresponds to TRBD1 (5 bases). CDR1 and CDR2 (germline): LNHDA, SQIVND (reference sequence). V shed 3 bases and J shed 4 bases, with 9 bases lying between them. This CDR3 comprises 13 residues. CDR3 residues: CASSMEGLTEAFF. In nucleotides, the CDR3 is TGTGCCAGTAGTATGGAGGGGCTCACTGAAGCTTTCTTT.

This clone came up once. The chain combines TRBV5-1 with TRBJ2-2; 7 nucleotides line up with TRBD2. V trimming: 4 bases; J trimming: 3 bases; junction bases outside the gene matches: 3. Germline CDR1 is SGHRS and CDR2 is YFSETQ. The CDR3 is 14 residues long. In nucleotides, the CDR3 is TGCGCCAGCAGCCCCGGGAGGCACACCGGGGAGCTGTTTTTT. This gives the protein CASSPGRHTGELFF.

This chain connects TRBV30 to TRBJ2-4; TRBD1 is a possible D gene (5 bases). V gave up 0 bases and J gave up 2 bases, with 17 bases separating them. Germline V CDR1 and CDR2: GTSNPN, SVGIG (reference sequence). The CDR3 consists of 17 residues. In DNA form, the CDR3 reads TGTGCCTGGAGTGTAAACCGTGCAGGGTACACCAAAAACATTCAGTACTTC. Residues: CAWSVNRAGYTKNIQYF.

This clone was counted a few times. V gene TRBV7-9 combines with J gene TRBJ2-2, with TRBD1 identical over 7 bases. Germline CDR1 reads SEHNR; CDR2 reads FQNEAQ (reference sequence). Unmatched junction bases numbered 7, after V lost 5 bases and J lost 4 bases. The CDR3 runs 15 residues. The CDR3 DNA reads as TGTGCCAGCAGCCCGAACTCAGGGGGCACCGGGGAGCTGTTTTTT. It encodes CASSPNSGGTGELFF.

CDR3 coding DNA: TGTGCCTGGAGTTCGGGGGGCCCCACAGATACGCAGTATTTT. As protein: CAWSSGGPTDTQYF. This chain connects TRBV30 to TRBJ2-3, with D tentatively TRBD2 (7 bases). Between the trimmed V and J ends, which lost 2 bases and 2 bases, there was a span of 11 bases. CDR3 length: 14 amino acids. Germline V CDR1 and CDR2: GTSNPN, SVGIG (reference sequence).

The rearrangement links TRBV3-1 (or the pseudogene TRBV3-2) to TRBJ1-1; 8 nucleotides align to TRBD1. The V gene end was trimmed by 4 bases and the J gene end by 3 bases; junction bases not matched to a gene: 4. The germline V gene encodes CDR1 LGHDT and CDR2 YNNKEL (reference sequence). This CDR3 is built from 14 residues. CDR3 sequence (DNA): TGTGCCAGCAGCCGCCTACAGGGGGACACTGAAGCTTTCTTT. Protein: CASSRLQGDTEAFF.

J is TRBJ1-2 and V is TRBV19; TRBD1 matches 9 bases. This CDR3 contains 15 residues. V gave up 9 bases and J gave up 7 bases; unmatched junction bases: 15. The germline CDR1 and CDR2 sequences are LNHDA and SQIVND (reference sequence). As DNA, the CDR3 is TGTGCCAGCCAAAAGGTGGAACAGGGGGCGACTGGCTACACCTTC. It encodes CASQKVEQGATGYTF.

This clone was found a few times. The chain is built from TRBV9 and TRBJ2-7; 8 bases are shared with TRBD1. With V trimmed by 4 bases and J by 3 bases, 6 bases remained unmatched. The CDR3 length is 14 residues. From germline, CDR1 is SGDLS and CDR2 YYNGEE. DNA for the CDR3: TGTGCCAGCAGCAAAGGAACAGGGGGCTACGAGCAGTACTTC. It encodes CASSKGTGGYEQYF.

This clone was seen a handful of times. The rearrangement uses TRBV1 and TRBJ2-7; TRBD2, the table's D call, was not compared with the DNA. TRBV1 is a listed pseudogene. CDR3 size: 16 residues. CDR3 region: CTSSQDWTTSSYEQYF. DNA of the CDR3: TGCACCAGCAGCCAAGATTGGACTACTAGCTCCTACGAGCAGTACTTC.

The chain combines TRBV9 with TRBJ1-2; D unclear. CDR1 is SGDLS and CDR2 is YYNGEE in the germline V gene. Trimming pared 0 bases from V and 3 bases from J, leaving 12 bases between. There are 15 residues in the CDR3. Here the CDR3 reads CASSVDFNGDYGYTF. The CDR3 DNA reads TGTGCCAGCAGCGTAGACTTCAACGGAGACTATGGCTACACCTTC.

The J gene is TRBJ2-3, the V gene TRBV18; 9 nucleotides match TRBD2. Germline lookup yields CDR1 KGHSH and CDR2 LQKENI. With 3 bases clipped from V and 1 base from J, the junction kept 8 bases outside the gene matches. The CDR3 spans 17 residues. The CDR3 loop reads CASSPFAGGPGTDTQYF. The CDR3 region has the DNA TGTGCCAGCTCACCCTTCGCGGGGGGGCCCGGCACAGATACGCAGTATTTT.

This chain connects TRBV4-1 to TRBJ1-5; 7 bases fit TRBD1. Trimming cost V 2 bases and J 0 bases; bases outside gene matches: 7. Germline CDR1 is MGHRA and CDR2 is YSYEKL. This CDR3 comprises 17 residues. The CDR3 loop reads CASSQHPGQRSNQPQHF. The DNA of the CDR3 is TGCGCCAGCAGCCAACATCCGGGACAGCGTAGCAATCAGCCCCAGCATTTT.

In this sample, this clone turned up once. This chain uses TRBV5-1 with TRBJ2-5, with 8 bases matching TRBD1. The germline V gene encodes CDR1 SGHRS and CDR2 YFSETQ. V lost 0 bases to trimming and J lost 4 bases; unmatched junction nucleotides: 8. The CDR3 runs to 16 residues. The CDR3 DNA sequence: TGCGCCAGCAGCTTGGACCAGGGGGCCGGGGGAGAGACCCAGTACTTC. It specifies CASSLDQGAGGETQYF.

This rearrangement joins TRBV7-6 to TRBJ1-6, with D possibly matching TRBD1 (5 bases). From germline, CDR1 is SGHVS and CDR2 FNYEAQ. The CDR3 is 14 amino acids. Trimming took off 1 base at V and 7 bases at J, with 8 bases between the two ends. CDR3 residues: CASSLEQANSPLHF. CDR3 nucleotides: TGTGCCAGCAGCTTAGAACAGGCCAATTCACCCCTCCACTTT.

The CDR3 nucleotides are TGTGCCAGCAGCCAAGGGGGACTAGCGACTGAGACCCAGTACTTC. The encoded protein is CASSQGGLATETQYF. The rearrangement uses TRBV3-1 (or the pseudogene TRBV3-2) and TRBJ2-5; 10 nucleotides agree with TRBD2. The CDR3 is 15 residues long. Trimming removed 1 base from V and 5 bases from J; junction bases left unmatched: 4. Germline V gene data show CDR1 as LGHDT and CDR2 as YNNKEL (reference sequence).

On this clone: An end of the junction does not agree with germline; a read error may underlie this. This chain uses TRBV9 with TRBJ1-4; D unclear. This CDR3 is 15 amino acids long. Germline lookup yields CDR1 SGDLS and CDR2 YYNGEE. CDR3 region: CASSVGRAWSDERIF. CDR3 bases: TGTGCCAGCAGCGTAGGGAGGGCTTGGTCGGACGAGAGGATTTTT.

The V and J genes are TRBV14 and TRBJ2-1; 7 nucleotides align to TRBD1. In germline, CDR1 is SGHDN, CDR2 FVKESK. The CDR3 extends over 21 amino acids. V shed 0 bases, J shed 14 bases, and the junction held 31 bases outside the gene matches. CDR3 sequence reads: CASSQEGPGQYPCLSLEFEFF. Written as DNA, the CDR3 is TGTGCCAGCAGCCAAGAGGGGCCGGGACAGTATCCCTGTTTGTCCTTGGAGTTCGAGTTCTTC.

This chain links TRBV29-1 with TRBJ2-5; possibly TRBD2 for D (5 bases). Germline CDR1 is SQVTM and CDR2 is ANQGSEA. This CDR3 is built from 13 residues. V was clipped by 7 bases and J by 2 bases, with 14 bases between them. In nucleotides, the CDR3 is TGCAGCGCATTACTAGGGAAGCAAGAGACCCAGTACTTC. Amino acid sequence: CSALLGKQETQYF.

The genes are TRBV3-1 (or the pseudogene TRBV3-2) and TRBJ2-3; 14 nucleotides align to TRBD2. The CDR3 spans 15 residues. In germline, CDR1 is LGHDT, CDR2 YNNKEL (reference sequence). V trimming: 4 bases; J trimming: 7 bases; junction bases outside the gene matches: 4. Here the CDR3 DNA reads TGTGCCAGCAGCCCCGGGACTAGCGGGGGATATACGCAGTATTTT. Translation: CASSPGTSGGYTQYF.

The rearrangement links TRBV7-9 to TRBJ2-1; D unresolved. Trimming shortened V by 0 bases and J by 2 bases, and 8 bases separated the two germline ends. The CDR3 is 15 amino acids. Germline-derived CDR1 and CDR2 are SEHNR and FQNEAQ (reference sequence). CDR3 coding DNA: TGTGCCAGCAGCTTAGCGCGCCTAACCTACAATGAGCAGTTCTTC. Amino acids: CASSLARLTYNEQFF. Complete variable domain (other parts from reference TRBV7-9 and TRBJ2-1): DTGVSQNPRHKITKRGQNVTFRCDPISEHNRLYWYRQTLGQGPEFLTYFQNEAQLEKSRLLSDRFSAERPKGSFSTLEIQRTEQGDSAMYLCASSLARLTYNEQFFGPGTRLTVL.

The V gene is TRBV4-1, the J gene TRBJ1-1; no definite D call. The CDR3 is 14 residues long. Germline CDR1 and CDR2: MGHRA and YSYEKL. V lost 3 bases and J 1 base, leaving 9 bases between the germline ends. CDR3 sequence reads: CASSQGARNTEAFF. The CDR3 bases are TGCGCCAGCAGCCAGGGCGCCCGGAACACTGAAGCTTTCTTT.

The chain employs TRBV14 and TRBJ2-7; a weak D match, TRBD1 (5 bases). V lost 4 bases to trimming and J lost 3 bases, with 19 bases between them. CDR3 length: 16 amino acids. The germline gives CDR1 SGHDN, CDR2 FVKESK. The CDR3 DNA follows: TGTGCCAGCAGCCCGAGCGAAAGGGGATGGGTCTACGAGCAGTACTTC. It encodes CASSPSERGWVYEQYF.

The CDR3 loop reads CASSYSRTGINSPLHF. For the CDR3, the DNA is TGTGCCAGCAGTTACTCCCGTACAGGGATTAATTCACCCCTCCACTTT. V gene TRBV6-5 combines with J gene TRBJ1-6, with D maybe TRBD1 (6 bases). The CDR3 length is 16 residues. Germline V gives CDR1 MNHEY, CDR2 SVGAGI. Trimming removed 0 bases at V and 6 bases at J, with 12 bases between.

This chain joins TRBV12-3 or TRBV12-4 and TRBJ2-7; TRBD1 matches 7 bases. V gave up 4 bases and J gave up 6 bases; unmatched junction bases: 6. This CDR3 region has 13 residues. CDR3 sequence reads: CASSSPGTAEQYF. The CDR3 bases are TGTGCCAGCAGTTCCCCGGGGACAGCCGAGCAGTACTTC.

DNA for the CDR3: TGTGCCATCAGTGAGTCGGAGCGTGAGCAGTTCTTC. Its translation: CAISESEREQFF. J is TRBJ2-1 and V is TRBV10-3; D remains ambiguous. Germline CDR1 and CDR2: ENHRY and SYGVKD. This CDR3 comprises 12 residues. V was cut by 0 bases and J by 9 bases, with 6 bases left in between.